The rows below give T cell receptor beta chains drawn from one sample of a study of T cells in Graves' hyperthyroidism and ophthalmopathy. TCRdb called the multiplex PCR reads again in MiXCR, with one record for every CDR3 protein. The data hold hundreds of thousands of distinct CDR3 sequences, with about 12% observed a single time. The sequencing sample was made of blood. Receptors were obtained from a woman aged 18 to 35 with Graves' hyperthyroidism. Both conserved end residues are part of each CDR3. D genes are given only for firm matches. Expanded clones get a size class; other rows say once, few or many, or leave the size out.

DNA: TGTGCCAGCCGGATCCTACAGGGGACGAACACCGGGGAGCTGTTTTTT
CDR3: CASRILQGTNTGELFF
V: TRBV27
size: -
J: TRBJ2-2
D: TRBD1

DNA: TGCAGCGTGTGGGTTCGGCAAGAGACCCAGTACTTC
CDR3: CSVWVRQETQYF
V: TRBV29-1
size: many
J: TRBJ2-5
D: -

DNA: TGTGCCAGCAGCCCAGGAGGGAGCAATGAGCAGTTCTTC
CDR3: CASSPGGSNEQFF
V: TRBV27
size: few
J: TRBJ2-1
D: -

DNA: TGTGCCAGCTGGGGGGGCTCTGGGGCCAACGTCCTGACTTTC
CDR3: CASWGGSGANVLTF
V: TRBV28
size: many
J: TRBJ2-6
D: TRBD2

DNA: TGTGCCAGCAGGACCGGGACAGGGGTTGGCTACACCTTC
CDR3: CASRTGTGVGYTF
V: TRBV6-2/TRBV6-3
size: many
J: TRBJ1-2
D: TRBD1

DNA: TGCAGTGCACCCCTACAGGGGGGCTCCTACGAGCAGTACTTC
CDR3: CSAPLQGGSYEQYF
V: TRBV20-1
size: many
J: TRBJ2-7
D: TRBD1

DNA: TGTGCCAGCAGCCTCCGGACAGGAAAGTCCGAGACCCAGTACTTC
CDR3: CASSLRTGKSETQYF
V: TRBV13
size: many
J: TRBJ2-5
D: TRBD1

DNA: TGTGCCAGCAGTTTGGCAGGGTTAACCTACGAGCAGTACTTC
CDR3: CASSLAGLTYEQYF
V: TRBV28
size: many
J: TRBJ2-7
D: -

DNA: TGTGCCAGCAGCTTAAGGCAAGGGGGCCCAGGCACAGATACGCAGTATTTT
CDR3: CASSLRQGGPGTDTQYF
V: TRBV7-3
size: many
J: TRBJ2-3
D: TRBD1

DNA: TGTGCCAGCTCTCCCGGGACAGGGGTCTTCGGGACTGAAGCTTTCTTT
CDR3: CASSPGTGVFGTEAFF
V: TRBV18
size: -
J: TRBJ1-1
D: TRBD1

DNA: TGTGCCACCCAGGGACCGCTCTCCTACGAGCAGTACTTC
CDR3: CATQGPLSYEQYF
V: TRBV2
size: many
J: TRBJ2-7
D: -

DNA: TGCGCCAGCAGACCAGGACAGATTGGGCTAGCCAAAAACATTCAGTACTTC
CDR3: CASRPGQIGLAKNIQYF
V: TRBV5-1
size: many
J: TRBJ2-4
D: -

DNA: TGTGCCAGCAGCAAAGACTGGCTAGATACGCAGTATTTT
CDR3: CASSKDWLDTQYF
V: TRBV14
size: many
J: TRBJ2-3
D: -

DNA: TGTGCCATCCAGGACAGAAACAATGAGCAGTTCTTC
CDR3: CAIQDRNNEQFF
V: TRBV10-3
size: few
J: TRBJ2-1
D: -

DNA: TGTGCCAGCAGTGAAGTACGACAGCCCAAATTTTCGAGCTCCTACAATGAGCAGTTCTTC
CDR3: CASSEVRQPKFSSSYNEQFF
V: TRBV6-1
size: -
J: TRBJ2-1
D: -

DNA: TGTGCCAGCTCACCACCCGCAGTCTACAATGAAAAACTGTTTTTT
CDR3: CASSPPAVYNEKLFF
V: TRBV18
size: -
J: TRBJ1-4
D: -

DNA: TGTGCCAGCAGCTACCCCGGGGGCGAGCAGTACTTC
CDR3: CASSYPGGEQYF
V: TRBV7-3
size: many
J: TRBJ2-7
D: -

DNA: TGTGCCAGTACCCCGACAGGGTCCACTGAAGCTTTCTTT
CDR3: CASTPTGSTEAFF
V: TRBV19
size: -
J: TRBJ1-1
D: TRBD1

DNA: TGTGCCAGCAGCACGGGCCACATAACCGGGGAGCTGTTTTTT
CDR3: CASSTGHITGELFF
V: TRBV11-3
size: many
J: TRBJ2-2
D: -

DNA: TGCAGCGCCATCAGGGTTTGGACTGAAGCTTTCTTT
CDR3: CSAIRVWTEAFF
V: TRBV29-1
size: many
J: TRBJ1-1
D: -

DNA: TGCAGCGTTGAGAAGGAGTACACAGATACGCAGTATTTT
CDR3: CSVEKEYTDTQYF
V: TRBV29-1
size: many
J: TRBJ2-3
D: -

DNA: TGTGCCAGCAGCTACGGACAGGGGAGGGAAAAACTGTTTTTT
CDR3: CASSYGQGREKLFF
V: TRBV12-3/TRBV12-4
size: many
J: TRBJ1-4
D: TRBD1

DNA: TGTGCCAGCAGCCTAACAGGTGCGCAGTATTTT
CDR3: CASSLTGAQYF
V: TRBV13
size: -
J: TRBJ2-3
D: -

DNA: TGCAGTGCTCAAGTGGATCCTAAACCCCTCCACTTT
CDR3: CSAQVDPKPLHF
V: TRBV20-1
size: many
J: TRBJ1-6
D: -

DNA: TGTGCCAGCAGCTTAGCTTGGTTGCTGTCCTACGAGCAGTACTTC
CDR3: CASSLAWLLSYEQYF
V: TRBV7-2
size: many
J: TRBJ2-7
D: -

DNA: TGTGCCAGCAGCCTAGCCCCCGGGACAGGGACTGAAGCTTTCTTT
CDR3: CASSLAPGTGTEAFF
V: TRBV11-2
size: many
J: TRBJ1-1
D: TRBD1

DNA: TGTGCCAGTAGTATAGATCTCTGGCAGGGTCAAGGTAATCGGTTCTCTGAAGCTTTCTTT
CDR3: CASSIDLWQGQGNRFSEAFF
V: TRBV19
size: few
J: TRBJ1-1
D: -

DNA: TGTGCCAGCACCCCAAGCAAGGCAGCTGGCTACACCTTC
CDR3: CASTPSKAAGYTF
V: TRBV12-3/TRBV12-4
size: many
J: TRBJ1-2
D: -

DNA: TGTGCCAGCAGCTTAAGAGGGGTTACCGGGGAGCTGTTTTTT
CDR3: CASSLRGVTGELFF
V: TRBV7-2
size: -
J: TRBJ2-2
D: -

DNA: TGTGCCAGCAGCCAAAACATGAGGGGTCCTAGCACAGATACGCAGTATTTT
CDR3: CASSQNMRGPSTDTQYF
V: TRBV5-4
size: few
J: TRBJ2-3
D: -